The next 22 T cell receptor beta chains were all read from a single sample in a study of blood T cell repertoires in COVID-19. Data came from immunoSEQ multiplex PCR; TCRdb stores just in-frame clones and leaves some out. The profile covers roughly 230,000 clones, with around 90% appearing a single time and about 0.7% taken by the ten largest. The sequenced sample consisted of peripheral blood. All receptors derive from a human donor in a cohort sampled during active COVID-19.

The DNA of the CDR3 is TGTGCCAGCAGCCTAGGGACAAAGTACCAAGAGACCCAGTACTTC. Translation: CASSLGTKYQETQYF. V and J are TRBV7-9 and TRBJ2-5; TRBD1 is a possible D gene (6 bases). The CDR3 consists of 15 residues. Trimming left V 5 bases short and J 0 bases short, with 13 bases between. The germline V gene encodes CDR1 SEHNR and CDR2 FQNEAQ (reference sequence).

J is TRBJ1-4 and V is TRBV6-6; 7 bases are a match to TRBD1. Germline assignment: CDR1 MNHNY and CDR2 SVGAGI (reference sequence). The CDR3 sequence is 14 residues long. V was clipped by 3 bases and J by 8 bases; unmatched bases: 6. Here the CDR3 DNA reads TGTGCCAGCAGTTATGGGACAGCTGTGGAAAAACTGTTTTTT. It translates to CASSYGTAVEKLFF.

This clone has just a few counts. J is TRBJ1-3 and V is TRBV6-6, with D perhaps TRBD1 (5 bases). CDR1 and CDR2 (germline): MNHNY, SVGAGI (reference sequence). There are 14 residues in the CDR3. The V gene lost 6 bases and the J gene lost 4 bases, with 13 bases spanning the gap. CDR3 sequence (DNA): TGTGCCAGCAGCGGGACTACTCGGGGAAACACCATATATTTT. Its protein product is CASSGTTRGNTIYF.

This clone appeared a single time. J is TRBJ2-7 and V is TRBV10-3, with a tentative D call TRBD2 (5 bases). Trimming cost V 5 bases and J 4 bases, with 18 bases left between them. CDR3 length equals 15 residues. CDR1 and CDR2 from the germline V gene are ENHRY and SYGVKD. This chain's CDR3 is CAISPTDSREYEQYF. The CDR3 DNA follows: TGTGCCATCAGTCCGACTGATAGTAGGGAGTACGAGCAGTACTTC.

This chain links TRBV6-2 or TRBV6-3 with TRBJ1-1; no clear D gene. This CDR3 comprises 15 residues. V lost 3 bases, J lost 3 bases, and 14 bases lay in between. CDR1 MNHEY and CDR2 SVGEGT come from the germline V gene. The CDR3 loop reads CASSYGQRLHTEAFF. The DNA for the CDR3 is TGTGCCAGCAGTTATGGTCAGCGGCTGCACACTGAAGCTTTCTTT.

J is TRBJ2-1 and V is TRBV9; D gene ambiguous. V was cut by 0 bases and J by 4 bases, with 5 bases left in between. CDR3 length: 13 residues. Per germline, CDR1 SGDLS and CDR2 YYNGEE. CDR3 in amino acids: CASSVGEYNEQFF. Here the CDR3 DNA reads TGTGCCAGCAGCGTAGGAGAGTACAATGAGCAGTTCTTC.

This clone was found a few times. The chain recombines TRBV7-2 with TRBJ2-1, with 7 bases that match TRBD2. Germline trimming cut 8 bases from V and 3 bases from J; bases unmatched to any gene: 10. This CDR3 spans 15 amino acids. Germline V gene lookup returns CDR1 SGHTA and CDR2 FQGNSA. CDR3 sequence reads: CASFPSAGVYNEQFF. The CDR3 nucleotides are TGTGCCAGCTTCCCGTCGGCGGGAGTCTACAATGAGCAGTTCTTC.

The chain couples TRBV3-1 (or the pseudogene TRBV3-2) to TRBJ2-2; D is perhaps TRBD2 (6 bases). Germline V gives CDR1 LGHDT, CDR2 YNNKEL (reference sequence). Between the trimmed V and J ends, which lost 1 base and 8 bases, there was a span of 14 bases. The length of the CDR3 is 15 residues. CDR3 loop: CASSQGRGKDGELFF. Here the CDR3 DNA reads TGTGCCAGCAGCCAAGGGAGGGGTAAGGATGGGGAGCTGTTTTTT.

The chain joins TRBV5-1 to TRBJ2-3; a possible D gene is TRBD1 (8 bases). Germline CDR1 SGHRS, CDR2 YFSETQ. This CDR3 has 15 residues. Trimming shortened V by 6 bases and J by 2 bases, and 16 bases separated the two germline ends. CDR3 DNA: TGCGCCAGCACGAGGACAGGGACTATCACAGATACGCAGTATTTT. Its protein is CASTRTGTITDTQYF.

The chain joins TRBV6-2 or TRBV6-3 to TRBJ1-5; D is possibly TRBD1 (5 bases). Germline assignment: CDR1 MNHEY and CDR2 SVGEGT. Trimming pared 0 bases from V and 4 bases from J, leaving 16 bases between. The CDR3 spans 17 residues. The chain's CDR3 is CASSYSTGTGRNQPQHF. CDR3 sequence (DNA): TGTGCCAGCAGTTACTCCACAGGAACGGGCCGAAATCAGCCCCAGCATTTT.

The V and J genes are TRBV28 and TRBJ2-3; maybe TRBD2 (6 bases). V was pared by 8 bases and J by 4 bases, with 16 bases between. The CDR3 spans 14 residues. The germline V gene encodes CDR1 MDHEN and CDR2 SYDVKM. For the CDR3, the DNA is TGTGCCAGCGGATCTCTAGCGATATCAGATACGCAGTATTTT. Residues: CASGSLAISDTQYF.

V gene TRBV4-3 combines with J gene TRBJ2-7; D remains ambiguous. Trimming left V 0 bases short and J 3 bases short, with 15 bases between. Germline V gene sequence: CDR1 LGHNA, CDR2 YSLEER. The CDR3 is 16 amino acids. The CDR3 region is CASSQERSHPYYEQYF. CDR3 DNA: TGCGCCAGCAGCCAAGAGAGATCGCACCCCTACTACGAGCAGTACTTC.

The chain joins TRBV4-2 to TRBJ1-2; no clear D. Germline CDR1 LGHNA, CDR2 YNFKEQ. Trimming took off 3 bases at V and 8 bases at J, with 22 bases between the two ends. This CDR3 is built from 16 residues. CDR3 loop: CASSHEPGLRREGYTF. In DNA, the CDR3 is TGTGCCAGCAGCCACGAGCCGGGCCTCCGGCGGGAGGGCTACACCTTC.

This clone has just one count. CDR3 DNA sequence: TGTGCCAGTAGTAACCGACAGCCTTTTTACGAGCAGTACTTC. Its protein is CASSNRQPFYEQYF. The gene calls are TRBV19 and TRBJ2-7; TRBD1 might be the D (5 bases). This CDR3 has 14 amino acids. V lost 4 bases and J 4 bases, leaving 14 bases between the germline ends. The germline gives CDR1 LNHDA, CDR2 SQIVND (reference sequence).

The V and J genes are TRBV3-1 (or the pseudogene TRBV3-2) and TRBJ2-7; tentatively, D is TRBD2 (6 bases). V lost 0 bases and J lost 7, with 7 bases in between. The germline V gene has CDR1 LGHDT and CDR2 YNNKEL (reference sequence). This CDR3 region has 12 residues. This CDR3 reads CASSQEGREQYF. The CDR3 bases are TGTGCCAGCAGCCAAGAAGGGAGGGAGCAGTACTTC.

This clone appeared a single time. The V call is TRBV6-6, the J call TRBJ2-6, with 7 bases aligning to TRBD1. In germline, CDR1 is MNHNY, CDR2 SVGAGI (reference sequence). The CDR3 contains 20 residues. With 5 bases clipped from V and 4 bases from J, the junction kept 20 bases outside the gene matches. The CDR3 loop reads CASSPTSTGQSQFGANVLTF. The CDR3 coding sequence is TGTGCCAGCAGTCCCACTAGTACGGGACAGAGCCAATTCGGGGCCAACGTCCTGACTTTC.

J is TRBJ1-2 and V is TRBV11-2; possible D gene TRBD1, 5 bases. This CDR3 is 14 amino acids long. Per the germline V gene, CDR1 is SGHAT and CDR2 is FQNNGV. Trimming took off 5 bases at V and 2 bases at J, with 12 bases between the two ends. The CDR3 sequence: CASSLYAGNYGYTF. CDR3 bases: TGTGCCAGCAGCCTATACGCAGGGAACTATGGCTACACCTTC. The full variable domain, its missing parts supplied by reference TRBV11-2 and TRBJ1-2, is EAGVAQSPRYKIIEKRQSVAFWCNPISGHATLYWYQQILGQGPKLLIQFQNNGVVDDSQLPKDRFSAERLKGVDSTLKIQPAKLEDSAVYLCASSLYAGNYGYTFGSGTRLTVV.

This clone was recorded a few times. The chain couples TRBV28 to TRBJ1-5, with unresolved D. Looked up from germline, CDR1 is MDHEN and CDR2 is SYDVKM. Trimming took 3 bases from V and 9 from J, leaving 12 bases between them. The CDR3 has 13 amino acids. For the CDR3, the DNA is TGTGCCAGCAGTTTCGAAACACAGTGGCCCCAGCATTTT. Translated, it gives CASSFETQWPQHF.

This clone was counted a few times. The chain has TRBV6-5 and TRBJ2-6; D gene uncertain. Germline V gene lookup returns CDR1 MNHEY and CDR2 SVGAGI. This CDR3 has 16 residues. Between the trimmed V and J ends, which lost 0 bases and 0 bases, there was a span of 6 bases. The DNA of the CDR3 is TGTGCCAGCAGTTACTCGTACAGCTCTGGGGCCAACGTCCTGACTTTC. Protein product: CASSYSYSSGANVLTF.

V is TRBV27 and J is TRBJ1-1; D gene unclear. The CDR3 spans 13 residues. Per germline, CDR1 MNHEY and CDR2 SMNVEV (reference sequence). V was shortened by 2 bases and J by 4 bases, with 8 bases between the two germline ends. For the CDR3, the DNA is TGTGCCAGCAGTTTACACGTCGGCACTGAAGCTTTCTTT. It is translated as CASSLHVGTEAFF.

This clone has more than one count but fewer than ten. V gene TRBV4-1 combines with J gene TRBJ2-7; 8 bases match TRBD2. V gave up 0 bases and J gave up 3 bases; unmatched junction bases: 13. Germline CDR1 and CDR2: MGHRA and YSYEKL. This CDR3 has 18 residues. The CDR3 here is CASSQDPTGGGAYYEQYF. The CDR3 coding sequence is TGCGCCAGCAGCCAAGACCCGACGGGGGGGGGCGCGTACTACGAGCAGTACTTC.

The chain is built from TRBV7-9 and TRBJ2-7; maybe TRBD1 (5 bases). Germline assignment: CDR1 SEHNR and CDR2 FQNEAQ (reference sequence). V lost 0 bases, J lost 2 bases, and 20 bases lay in between. CDR3 length: 18 residues. The CDR3 sequence: CASSLALIRDRMTYEQYF. DNA for the CDR3: TGTGCCAGCAGCTTAGCGCTAATCAGAGACAGAATGACCTACGAGCAGTACTTC.